This TCR beta chain is drawn from a study of blood T cell repertoires in COVID-19. Study at large: There were acute and convalescent COVID-19 samples, and they came from the United States, Italy and Spain. PBMCs, B-cell-depleted T cells, or T cells provided the cDNA or gDNA that made up the material.

This CDR3 comprises 15 residues. Trimming at V came to 6 bases and at J to 5 bases, leaving 11 bases not matched to a gene. The V gene's germline CDR1 is MNHNY and CDR2 SVGAGI (reference sequence). Under the authors' procedure: The authors estimated nucleated cell counts from reference gene primer amplification. Generated by immunoSEQ multiplex PCR, the TCRdb table keeps only in-frame clones and is missing some. The V and J calls and clone size are taken from that table; D and trimming were inferred from the DNA. The sample lists 130,000 to 150,000 clones, approximately 80% occurring once. The source of this sequence is a man aged 55 to 69 with active or convalescent COVID-19. Sequences were obtained from peripheral blood. The chain is built from TRBV6-6 and TRBJ2-7, with TRBD2 matching over 9 bases. Here the CDR3 reads CASSISGRKSNEQYF. CDR3 nucleotides: TGTGCCAGCAGCATCAGCGGGAGGAAAAGCAACGAGCAGTACTTC.